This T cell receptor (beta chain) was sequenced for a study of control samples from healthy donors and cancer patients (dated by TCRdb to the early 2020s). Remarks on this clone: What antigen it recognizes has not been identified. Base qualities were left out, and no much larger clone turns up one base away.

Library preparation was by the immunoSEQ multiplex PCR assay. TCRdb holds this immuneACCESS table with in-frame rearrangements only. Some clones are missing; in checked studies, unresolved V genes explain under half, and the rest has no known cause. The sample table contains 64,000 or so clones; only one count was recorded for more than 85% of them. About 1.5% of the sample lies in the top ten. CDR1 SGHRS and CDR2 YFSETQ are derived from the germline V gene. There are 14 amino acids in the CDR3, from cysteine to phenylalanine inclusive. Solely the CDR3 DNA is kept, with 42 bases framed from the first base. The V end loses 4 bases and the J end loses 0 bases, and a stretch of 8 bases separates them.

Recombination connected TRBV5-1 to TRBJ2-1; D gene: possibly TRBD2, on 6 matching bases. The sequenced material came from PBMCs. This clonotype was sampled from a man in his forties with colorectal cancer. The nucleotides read TGCGCCAGCAGCCGGGAGCGCTCCTACAATGAGCAGTTCTTC. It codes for CASSRERSYNEQFF.